The rows below give T cell receptor beta chains drawn from one sample of a study of cytomegalovirus exposure and HLA in healthy donors. Clones were sequenced by immunoSEQ multiplex PCR, and TCRdb holds only the in-frame ones, with some missing. In the table there are some 190,000 clones, approximately 79% of which are singletons. The sequenced material came from PBMCs. Every receptor here comes from a young woman in good health and CMV-seronegative. The CDR3 runs from the conserved cysteine through the conserved F or W. The D gene is left open where the match is weak. Part of the rows lack a size; the others show once, few, many or a class for expanded clones.

V gene	D gene	J gene	clone size	CDR3 DNA	CDR3 protein
TRBV28	NA	TRBJ2-3	NA	TGTGCCAGCACCCTAAGGGGAGATACGCAGTATTTT	CASTLRGDTQYF
TRBV9	TRBD1	TRBJ2-2	NA	TGTGCCAGCAGCAAGACAGGGAATTTCGCCGGGGAGCTGTTTTTT	CASSKTGNFAGELFF
TRBV5-6	TRBD1	TRBJ1-4	NA	TGTGCCAGCAGCTTTCACGGACAGGAGGGAACTAATGAAAAACTGTTTTTT	CASSFHGQEGTNEKLFF
TRBV19	NA	TRBJ1-5	NA	TGTGCCAGTAGACGGGACTGGAATCAGCCCCAGCATTTT	CASRRDWNQPQHF
TRBV7-3	NA	TRBJ2-2	NA	TGTGCCAGCAGCTTTATCGGGGGGCCCAACACCGGGGAGCTGTTTTTT	CASSFIGGPNTGELFF
TRBV10-1	NA	TRBJ1-5	NA	TGCGCCGGAATTACAGGGTGCAATCAGCCCCAGCATTTT	CAGITGCNQPQHF
TRBV30	NA	TRBJ2-1	NA	TGTGCCTGGATTGGGCTTTCCCACAATGAGCAGTTCTTC	CAWIGLSHNEQFF
TRBV27	NA	TRBJ2-3	NA	TGTGCCAGCAGTTTACTACTTACTAGCACAGATACGCAGTATTTT	CASSLLLTSTDTQYF
TRBV7-2	NA	TRBJ2-7	NA	TGTGCCAGCAGCTTAGATGCCGGACAGTCCTACGAGCAGTACTTC	CASSLDAGQSYEQYF
TRBV30	NA	TRBJ1-4	NA	TGTGCCTCAGCATGGGCGGGTTCTGACGATGATGAAAAACTGTTTTTT	CASAWAGSDDDEKLFF
TRBV27	TRBD1	TRBJ1-1	NA	TGTGCCAGCAGTTTAATGAGACAGGGTGGGTACACTGAAGCTTTCTTT	CASSLMRQGGYTEAFF
TRBV30	TRBD1	TRBJ2-7	NA	TGTGCCGGGACAGGGGGTCCGTACGAGCAGTACTTC	CAGTGGPYEQYF
TRBV7-9	TRBD1	TRBJ1-2	NA	TGTGCCAGCAGCCCGGGACAGCAAGCCTATGGCTACACCTTC	CASSPGQQAYGYTF
TRBV4-2	NA	TRBJ1-1	NA	TGTGCCAGCAGCCGAGGCACTGAAGCTTTCTTT	CASSRGTEAFF
TRBV5-1	NA	TRBJ2-4	NA	TGCGCCAGCAGCTTGGGGACCAGCGGGTACCTAGCCAAAAACATTCAGTACTTC	CASSLGTSGYLAKNIQYF
TRBV6-4	NA	TRBJ1-6	once	TGTGCCAGCAGTGACTCGTTCGAGTTAAATTCACCCCTCCACTTT	CASSDSFELNSPLHF
TRBV10-3	NA	TRBJ2-3	NA	TGTGCCATCAGTACGACAGGATCCAGCACAGATACGCAGTATTTT	CAISTTGSSTDTQYF
TRBV15	TRBD1	TRBJ2-3	NA	TGTGCCACCAGCCGAGACGACAGGGCCACAGATACGCAGTATTTT	CATSRDDRATDTQYF
TRBV30	TRBD1	TRBJ2-2	NA	TGTGCCTGGGGGACAGGGGGTTTTTTCGGGGAGCTGTTTTTT	CAWGTGGFFGELFF
TRBV19	NA	TRBJ2-1	NA	TGTGCCAGTAGTATGCGGGGCAATGAGCAGTTCTTC	CASSMRGNEQFF
TRBV6-1	NA	TRBJ2-7	few	TGTGCCAGCAGTGAACCAGGCGCCTACGAGCAGTACTTC	CASSEPGAYEQYF
TRBV29-1	NA	TRBJ1-1	NA	TGCAGCGTTGCCTCACAGAACACTGAAGCTTTCTTT	CSVASQNTEAFF
TRBV19	TRBD1	TRBJ1-2	NA	TGTGCCAGTACCCCGGGACAGAACATTGATACCATTAACTATGGCTACACCTTC	CASTPGQNIDTINYGYTF
TRBV28	TRBD1	TRBJ1-6	NA	TGTGCCAGCAGTTTATTAGGACAGGGGTTTGGGTTAAATTCACCCCTCCACTTT	CASSLLGQGFGLNSPLHF
TRBV10-3	NA	TRBJ2-3	NA	TGTGCCATCAGTGATACAGGGAATACGCAGTATTTT	CAISDTGNTQYF
TRBV7-8	TRBD1	TRBJ1-1	NA	TGTGCCAGCAGCCATTGGACAGGGGAAACTGAAGCTTTCTTT	CASSHWTGETEAFF
TRBV9	NA	TRBJ2-3	NA	TGTGCCAGCAGCGTAGCGGGGGACACAGATACGCAGTATTTT	CASSVAGDTDTQYF
TRBV10-2	TRBD1	TRBJ1-4	NA	TGCGCCAGCAGCACCGGGACAGCGCCTAATGAAAAACTGTTTTTT	CASSTGTAPNEKLFF
TRBV4-1	NA	TRBJ1-1	once	TGCGCCAGCAGCCATCCCCGATCTAGGAGGAACACTGAAGCTTTCTTT	CASSHPRSRRNTEAFF
TRBV21-1	NA	TRBJ1-1	NA	TGTGCCAGCAGCAAACTCCGGAACACTGAAGCTTTCTTT	CASSKLRNTEAFF
TRBV5-6	TRBD1	TRBJ1-3	few	TGTGCCAGCAGCCCACCCTACCGGGACAGCTCTGGAAACACCATATATTTT	CASSPPYRDSSGNTIYF
TRBV7-2	NA	TRBJ2-7	NA	TGTGCCAGCAGCCTAACCGGGGGTACCTACGAGCAGTACTTC	CASSLTGGTYEQYF